This T cell receptor beta chain originates from a study of T cells in localized non-small cell lung cancer. Study-level results: For the top 100 tumor clones, a median approximately 59 also appeared in adjacent lung. Tumor showed lower T cell clonality than uninvolved adjacent lung, where it was highest.

As concerns this clone: Its target is unknown.

TCRdb keeps only in-frame clones here, not all; method: immunoSEQ multiplex PCR. Among around 91,000 clones listed, roughly 87% were seen once. Germline assignment: CDR1 SGHTA and CDR2 FQGNSA. The length of the CDR3 is 16 residues. The V and J ends lost 5 bases and 0 bases, in that order; junction bases with no gene match: 6. This receptor was obtained from a man aged 40 to 69 with stage I squamous cell lung carcinoma. This rearrangement joins TRBV7-2 to TRBJ2-1; 8 bases fit TRBD2. Sequences were derived from peripheral blood, sampled before any cancer treatment. CDR3 sequence: CASSVIAGLSYNEQFF. The CDR3 bases are TGTGCCAGCAGCGTGATAGCGGGGCTCTCCTACAATGAGCAGTTCTTC.